This entry describes one T cell receptor beta chain. Its specificity is unknown. This specimen comes from a study of cytomegalovirus exposure and HLA in healthy donors. Study-level findings and limits: The later analysis indicated that the majority of CMV-associated TCR beta chains appeared HLA-restricted. Fewer N-insertions than the roughly 650-donor mean were reportedly shown by an Asian-associated ancestry cluster in a later analysis. After further analysis at a later stage, under 20,000 TCR beta sequences were associated with HLA alleles at 0.05 false discovery rate.

The CDR3 contains 14 residues. PCR involved 60 Vbeta and 13 Jbeta primers. Sequencing was performed with immunoSEQ multiplex PCR; in TCRdb, only in-frame clones are kept and a portion is missing. Among 81,000 or so clones listed, 77% were seen once. This receptor was taken from a man aged 50 or older in good health and CMV-seropositive. The chain is built from TRBV7-5 and TRBJ2-5; TRBD1 is taken as the D call from the table, unchecked against the DNA. TRBV7-5 is a recognized pseudogene. The sample comprised PBMCs. The CDR3 is CVRSFRDSQETQYF. The CDR3 DNA is TGTGTCAGAAGCTTCCGGGACAGCCAAGAGACCCAGTACTTC.